A single sample is the source of the 21 T cell receptor beta chains below, sequenced in a study of shared clonotypes between healthy human individuals. Only in-frame clones appear in the TCRdb table, and some are missing; sequencing was by immunoSEQ multiplex PCR. Of about 460,000 clones detected, approximately 71% appear once; the ten largest clones hold more than 10%. Sample: PBMCs. The receptors come from a woman aged 40 to 50 in good health. Some clones in this sample may be carry-over from other donors' samples.

This clone was found once. This chain links TRBV30 with TRBJ2-2; 12 bases are a match to TRBD1. V lost 5 bases to trimming and J lost 5 bases; unmatched junction nucleotides: 6. Germline V gene sequence: CDR1 GTSNPN, CDR2 SVGIG (reference sequence). The CDR3 covers 15 residues. CDR3 region: CAWAGQGARTGELFF. CDR3 sequence (DNA): TGTGCCTGGGCGGGACAGGGGGCTCGGACCGGGGAGCTGTTTTTT.

The chain carries TRBV6-6 and TRBJ2-5; D gene uncertain. Germline-derived CDR1 and CDR2 are MNHNY and SVGAGI (reference sequence). Trimming took off 3 bases at V and 7 bases at J, with 12 bases between the two ends. This CDR3 has 13 residues. Here the CDR3 reads CASSYQARATQYF. The CDR3 region has the DNA TGTGCCAGCAGTTATCAGGCGAGAGCGACCCAGTACTTC.

This sequence joins TRBV5-1 and TRBJ2-3; D may be TRBD1 (6 bases). Germline V CDR1 and CDR2: SGHRS, YFSETQ. The CDR3 has 17 amino acids. Trimming took off 6 bases at V and 2 bases at J, with 22 bases between the two ends. Written as DNA, the CDR3 is TGCGCCAGCACCCAGCTCGGACAGACGAGGCACACAGATACGCAGTATTTT. It yields the protein CASTQLGQTRHTDTQYF.

The sample holds a few counts of this clone. The chain joins TRBV4-1 to TRBJ1-3; D may be TRBD1 (5 bases). Trimming shortened V by 4 bases and J by 4 bases, and 14 bases separated the two germline ends. CDR1 is MGHRA and CDR2 is YSYEKL in the germline V gene. The CDR3 spans 15 residues. CDR3: CASSPRGDSGNTIYF. CDR3 nucleotides: TGCGCCAGCAGCCCTAGGGGTGATTCGGGAAACACCATATATTTT.

The chain links TRBV29-1 to TRBJ1-2, with TRBD1 identical over 7 bases. Germline V CDR1 and CDR2: SQVTM, ANQGSEA. V lost 6 bases, J lost 2 bases, and 9 bases stayed unmatched. There are 14 residues in the CDR3. The CDR3, as DNA: TGCAGCGTCAACCCCTCGGACAGGAACTATGGCTACACCTTC. Translation gives CSVNPSDRNYGYTF.

Regarding this clone: A read error may produce the germline difference seen at one junction end. The rearrangement links TRBV2 to TRBJ2-3, with 9 bases fitting TRBD2. The CDR3 runs to 11 residues. The V gene's germline CDR1 is SNHLY and CDR2 FYNNEI. In nucleotides, the CDR3 is TGTGCCAGCAGGGAGGCGGGGGGGCCCCTTTTT. This encodes CASREAGGPLF.

The chain carries TRBV19 and TRBJ1-2, with D hard to call. This CDR3 has 16 amino acids. Trimming removed 5 bases at V and 5 bases at J, with 21 bases between. Germline CDR1 reads LNHDA; CDR2 reads SQIVND (reference sequence). The CDR3 protein is CASSPPELDYSYGYTF. In DNA, the CDR3 is TGTGCCAGTAGTCCCCCTGAATTGGATTACTCATATGGCTACACCTTC.

The J gene is TRBJ2-1, the V gene TRBV19; 10 positions match TRBD2. V lost 4 bases and J lost 10; bases outside the gene matches: 13. This CDR3 has 16 amino acids. CDR1 is LNHDA, CDR2 SQIVND, per germline (reference sequence). Here the CDR3 DNA reads TGTGCCAGTAGTAGGGTTCCAGCGGGAGGGGAGTCAGAGCAGTTCTTC. The encoded protein is CASSRVPAGGESEQFF.

As to this clone: With only one base between it and a far larger clone, this is likely a read error. This chain uses TRBV5-1 with TRBJ2-2; TRBD2 matches at 9 bases. The CDR3 runs to 19 residues. J was trimmed by 1 base and V by 0 bases; bases with no gene match: 10. The germline V gene encodes CDR1 SGHRS and CDR2 YFSETQ. The CDR3 nucleotides are TGCGCCAGCAGCTTGGCACTACCAGCGGGAGGCCAGAACACCGGGGAGCTGTTTTTT. Protein: CASSLALPAGGQNTGELFF.

In this sample, this clone turned up many times. The chain employs TRBV25-1 and TRBJ2-5; D is unclear. V was pared by 5 bases and J by 5 bases, with 6 bases between. Germline assignment: CDR1 MGHDK and CDR2 SYGVNS. The CDR3 contains 11 residues. CDR3 protein: CASSLVETQYF. CDR3 coding DNA: TGTGCCAGCAGTCTAGTGGAGACCCAGTACTTC.

The chain employs TRBV7-2 and TRBJ1-1; D uncertain. The CDR3 loop spans 13 amino acids. Germline CDR1 and CDR2: SGHTA and FQGNSA. Trimming left V 0 bases short and J 4 bases short, with 6 bases between. Written as DNA, the CDR3 is TGTGCCAGCAGCTTAGCGCCGGGCACTGAAGCTTTCTTT. It yields the protein CASSLAPGTEAFF.

The chain employs TRBV7-9 and TRBJ1-4; 9 nucleotides line up with TRBD1. CDR1 is SEHNR and CDR2 is FQNEAQ in the germline V gene (reference sequence). V shed 2 bases, J shed 3 bases, and the junction held 1 base outside the gene matches. There are 15 residues in the CDR3. CDR3 in DNA: TGTGCCAGCAGCTTACGGGACAGGGCTAATGAAAAACTGTTTTTT. It yields the protein CASSLRDRANEKLFF.

V is TRBV9 and J is TRBJ1-6; a possible D gene is TRBD1 (6 bases). The CDR3 extends over 14 amino acids. Between the trimmed V and J ends, which lost 4 bases and 7 bases, there was a span of 12 bases. Germline V CDR1 and CDR2: SGDLS, YYNGEE. The CDR3 protein is CASSLTGQNSPLHF. The DNA for the CDR3 is TGTGCCAGCAGCTTAACAGGGCAGAATTCACCCCTCCACTTT.

Only one count was recorded for this clone. For the CDR3, the DNA is TGTGCCAGCAGTGGCCCCGGGACACCAGGGAACGAGCAGTACTTC. Protein sequence: CASSGPGTPGNEQYF. V is TRBV6-6 and J is TRBJ2-7; tentative D call: TRBD1 (6 bases). Trimming cost V 5 bases and J 5 bases, with 19 bases left between them. From germline, CDR1 is MNHNY and CDR2 SVGAGI (reference sequence). The CDR3 extends over 15 amino acids.

The chain carries TRBV7-7 and TRBJ2-2, with D hard to call. Germline V CDR1 and CDR2: SSHAT, FNYEAQ (reference sequence). V lost 2 bases and J 7 bases, leaving 11 bases between the germline ends. CDR3 length: 14 amino acids. In DNA, the CDR3 is TGTGCCAGCAGCTTAAACCCAGGTGGCGGGGAGCTGTTTTTT. This codes for CASSLNPGGGELFF.

This clone was seen at least ten times. This chain links TRBV5-5 with TRBJ2-6; the D gene is possibly TRBD1 (6 bases). Germline-derived CDR1 and CDR2 are SGHKS and YYEKEE (reference sequence). This CDR3 is built from 16 residues. The V end lost 0 bases, the J end lost 3 bases, and 10 bases lay between the germline ends. The CDR3 bases are TGTGCCAGCAGCTTGGTGTGGGGGCGTGGGGCCAACGTCCTGACTTTC. This encodes CASSLVWGRGANVLTF.

The chain joins TRBV30 to TRBJ1-4; D not resolved. The germline gives CDR1 GTSNPN, CDR2 SVGIG (reference sequence). The V and J ends lost 1 base and 6 bases respectively, with 15 bases between them. The CDR3 loop spans 15 amino acids. As DNA, the CDR3 is TGTGCCTGGAGTGGGAAGACACTTTTCTATGAAAAACTGTTTTTT. This sequence encodes CAWSGKTLFYEKLFF.

This rearrangement joins TRBV27 to TRBJ2-1; 7 nucleotides align to TRBD2. Germline CDR1 reads MNHEY; CDR2 reads SMNVEV (reference sequence). V lost 10 bases, J lost 2 bases, and 8 bases stayed unmatched. This CDR3 comprises 14 residues. As DNA, the CDR3 is TGTGCCACTTCGCGGGGGAGGACCTACAATGAGCAGTTCTTC. It is translated as CATSRGRTYNEQFF.

The chain recombines TRBV20-1 with TRBJ2-7; no firm D call. Germline V gives CDR1 DFQATT, CDR2 SNEGSKA (reference sequence). The CDR3 extends over 11 amino acids. V lost 3 bases to trimming and J lost 3 bases, with 6 bases between them. CDR3 sequence (DNA): TGCAGTGCTAGGGCCAACTACGAGCAGTACTTC. Its translation is CSARANYEQYF.

The chain couples TRBV15 to TRBJ2-7, with a possible D match to TRBD2 (6 bases). From germline, CDR1 is LNHNV and CDR2 YYDKDF (reference sequence). V was trimmed by 0 bases and J by 4 bases, leaving 28 bases between them. This CDR3 region has 20 residues. The CDR3: CATSRDRDWWAGPHRYEQYF. DNA of the CDR3: TGTGCCACCAGCAGAGACAGGGATTGGTGGGCGGGACCACATCGGTACGAGCAGTACTTC.

This chain connects TRBV19 to TRBJ1-5; unclear D gene. This CDR3 comprises 14 residues. Germline loops: CDR1 LNHDA, CDR2 SQIVND (reference sequence). The ends were cut back, 4 bases at V and 0 bases at J, with 7 bases in the middle. The CDR3 spells CASSNRNSNQPQHF. The CDR3 coding sequence is TGTGCCAGTAGTAACCGGAATAGCAATCAGCCCCAGCATTTT.